What follows are 15 T cell receptor beta chains derived from one specimen sequenced in a study of blood T cell repertoires in COVID-19. Some clones are missing from TCRdb's copy, which holds only in-frame ones; the method was immunoSEQ multiplex PCR. The table shows about 12,000 clones, with 70% to 85% occurring only once. The sequenced sample consisted of peripheral blood. These receptors all stem from a human donor in a cohort sampled during active COVID-19.

The genes are TRBV7-8 and TRBJ2-5; 7 bases align to TRBD2. Per the germline V gene, CDR1 is SGHVS and CDR2 is FQNEAQ. There are 13 residues in the CDR3. Unmatched junction bases numbered 2, after V lost 3 bases and J lost 4 bases. CDR3 residues: CASSFGLGETQYF. DNA for the CDR3: TGTGCCAGCAGCTTTGGACTAGGAGAGACCCAGTACTTC.

The chain couples TRBV2 to TRBJ1-5; 11 bases line up with TRBD1. From germline, CDR1 is SNHLY and CDR2 FYNNEI. This CDR3 has 14 residues. The trim removed 6 bases at V and 4 bases at J, leaving 2 bases unmatched. The CDR3 bases are TGTGCCAGCAGAAGGGACAGGGGGAATCAGCCCCAGCATTTT. This translates into CASRRDRGNQPQHF.

The V gene is TRBV7-2, the J gene TRBJ1-5, with TRBD1 as a possible D gene (5 bases). This CDR3 is 13 amino acids long. Per the germline V gene, CDR1 is SGHTA and CDR2 is FQGNSA. Trimming pared 2 bases from V and 6 bases from J, leaving 8 bases between. The CDR3 DNA follows: TGTGCCAGCAGCTTAAGGGGTCTTCAGCCCCAGCATTTT. Translated, it gives CASSLRGLQPQHF.

This clone is judged medium-sized. V gene TRBV19 combines with J gene TRBJ1-1, with 7 positions matching TRBD1. Trimming took 3 bases from V and 4 from J; bases not matched to a gene: 8. From germline, CDR1 is LNHDA and CDR2 SQIVND (reference sequence). This CDR3 has 15 residues. The CDR3: CASSITGAVGTEAFF. CDR3 coding DNA: TGTGCCAGTAGTATTACAGGGGCCGTTGGCACTGAAGCTTTCTTT.

As concerns this clone: Sequence at one end of the junction differs from germline and may be a read error. The chain couples TRBV25-1 to TRBJ2-2, with 9 bases that match TRBD1. CDR3 length equals 15 residues. The germline V gene encodes CDR1 MGHDK and CDR2 SYGVNS. CDR3 DNA sequence: TGTGCCAGCAGCTACAGGGGGCTGGTCGCCGGGGAGCTGCTTTTT. Protein: CASSYRGLVAGELLF. Based on the CDR3 plus reference TRBV25-1 and TRBJ2-2, the full variable domain is EADIYQTPRYLVIGTGKKITLECSQTMGHDKMYWYQQDPGMELHLIHYSYGVNSTEKGDLSSESTVSRIRTEHFPLTLESARPSHTSQYLCASSYRGLVAGELLFGEGSRLTVL.

This rearrangement joins TRBV30 to TRBJ1-2, with D unclear. The V gene's germline CDR1 is GTSNPN and CDR2 SVGIG (reference sequence). Trimming pared 0 bases from V and 0 bases from J, leaving 5 bases between. CDR3 length: 13 amino acids. CDR3 bases: TGTGCCTGGAGTGTCTCAGCTAACTATGGCTACACCTTC. As protein: CAWSVSANYGYTF. Based on the CDR3 plus reference TRBV30 and TRBJ1-2, the full variable domain is SQTIHQWPATLVQPVGSPLSLECTVEGTSNPNLYWYRQAAGRGLQLLFYSVGIGQISSEVPQNLSASRPQDRQFILSSKKLLLSDSGFYLCAWSVSANYGYTFGSGTRLTVV.

This chain joins TRBV6-6 and TRBJ2-2, with a tentative D call TRBD1 (6 bases). Trimming left V 5 bases short and J 2 bases short, with 12 bases between. The CDR3 is made up of 15 amino acids. Germline V CDR1 and CDR2: MNHNY, SVGAGI (reference sequence). This CDR3 reads CASSRRQANTGELFF. The CDR3 nucleotides are TGTGCCAGCAGTCGACGACAGGCCAACACCGGGGAGCTGTTTTTT.

This clone was counted only a few times. For the CDR3, the DNA is TGCGCCAGCAGCTTGTCTAACTACGAGCAGTACTTC. It yields the protein CASSLSNYEQYF. The V call is TRBV5-1, the J call TRBJ2-7; no firm D call. The V gene lost 1 base and the J gene lost 3 bases, with 5 bases spanning the gap. Germline V lookup: CDR1 SGHRS, CDR2 YFSETQ. The CDR3 contains 12 residues.

V is TRBV2 and J is TRBJ2-7; TRBD2 might be the D (6 bases). This CDR3 comprises 14 residues. Per germline, CDR1 SNHLY and CDR2 FYNNEI. The V end lost 7 bases, the J end lost 0 bases, and 13 bases lay between the germline ends. The CDR3 region has the DNA TGTGCCAGCACATGGGGGGACTTCTCCTACGAGCAGTACTTC. Encoded protein: CASTWGDFSYEQYF.

V gene TRBV30 combines with J gene TRBJ1-2, with TRBD1 matching over 8 bases. Germline V gene data show CDR1 as GTSNPN and CDR2 as SVGIG (reference sequence). The V segment lost 5 bases and the J segment 4 bases; nucleotides outside the gene matches: 6. The CDR3 totals 13 residues. This CDR3 is CAWRRDRPYGYTF. CDR3 in DNA: TGTGCCTGGCGCCGGGACAGGCCCTATGGCTACACCTTC.

The V call is TRBV6-5, the J call TRBJ2-4; D possibly corresponds to TRBD2 (6 bases). Between the trimmed V and J ends, which lost 7 bases and 8 bases, there was a span of 15 bases. This CDR3 is 13 amino acids long. Germline V lookup: CDR1 MNHEY, CDR2 SVGAGI. The CDR3 nucleotides are TGTGCCAGCACTCAGGTTGGAGGGGACATTCAGTACTTC. This codes for CASTQVGGDIQYF.

About this clone: Germline is not matched at one junction end, which may reflect a read error. The chain combines TRBV6-1 with TRBJ1-2; 7 bases are a match to TRBD1. CDR3 size: 16 residues. The V gene's germline CDR1 is MNHNS and CDR2 SASEGT. The CDR3 DNA follows: TGTGCCAGCAGTGAAACCCAGGGGGTTACTAATTATGGCTACACCTTC. Translation: CASSETQGVTNYGYTF.

The CDR3 reads CASSLWGGLAGLETQYF. CDR3 DNA: TGTGCCAGCAGCTTGTGGGGGGGACTAGCGGGGCTCGAGACCCAGTACTTC. The chain employs TRBV5-6 and TRBJ2-5, with 13 positions matching TRBD2. The CDR3 spans 17 residues. Trimming at V came to 1 base and at J to 5 bases, leaving 8 bases not matched to a gene. Germline-derived CDR1 and CDR2 are SGHDT and YYEEEE.

The CDR3 bases are TGTGCCAGCTCTCCTAGCGGGGGAGAGACCCAGTACTTC. It encodes CASSPSGGETQYF. The chain couples TRBV18 to TRBJ2-5; TRBD2 matches at 10 bases. Unmatched junction bases numbered 2, after V lost 6 bases and J lost 4 bases. The germline CDR1 and CDR2 sequences are KGHSH and LQKENI. This CDR3 region has 13 residues. Variable domain in full (rest from reference TRBV18 and TRBJ2-5): NAGVMQNPRHLVRRRGQEARLRCSPMKGHSHVYWYRQLPEEGLKFMVYLQKENIIDESGMPKERFSAEFPKEGPSILRIQQVVRGDSAAYFCASSPSGGETQYFGPGTRLLVL.

In this sample, this clone turned up once. The chain links TRBV5-1 to TRBJ1-2; D possibly corresponds to TRBD1 (6 bases). This CDR3 spans 15 amino acids. V lost 4 bases and J 4 bases, leaving 17 bases between the germline ends. CDR1 is SGHRS and CDR2 is YFSETQ in the germline V gene. DNA of the CDR3: TGCGCCAGCAGCGAGACAGGATTACGAAGCTATGGCTACACCTTC. It encodes CASSETGLRSYGYTF.